The clone carrying this T cell receptor (beta chain) was seen at least ten times. Its target is not known. The cDNA came from 5'RACE with 10-nucleotide random UMIs. From the 5' RACE reads, TCRdb called clonotypes with MiXCR, one entry per CDR3 protein. The sample includes some 56,000 distinct CDR3 sequences, roughly 3.8% seen only once; the top ten take under 8.5%. The data derive from a study of neurological immune-mediated disorders. Study findings and constraints: With the multiple sclerosis repertoire cluster, neither clinical nor MRI features showed any association.

It was from 2 million PBMCs stored at -80 C that the unsorted libraries were obtained. V dropped 0 bases and J dropped 2 bases, with 10 bases sitting between them. This CDR3 spans 15 amino acids. Germline lookup yields CDR1 DFQATT and CDR2 SNEGSKA (reference sequence). The sample consisted of PBMCs. The TCR sequence derives from a man aged 60-69 years with multiple sclerosis. The genes are TRBV20-1 and TRBJ2-2; D is undetermined. This chain's CDR3 is CSARDRDTNTGELFF. CDR3 sequence (DNA): TGCAGTGCTAGAGATAGGGATACCAACACCGGGGAGCTGTTTTTT.